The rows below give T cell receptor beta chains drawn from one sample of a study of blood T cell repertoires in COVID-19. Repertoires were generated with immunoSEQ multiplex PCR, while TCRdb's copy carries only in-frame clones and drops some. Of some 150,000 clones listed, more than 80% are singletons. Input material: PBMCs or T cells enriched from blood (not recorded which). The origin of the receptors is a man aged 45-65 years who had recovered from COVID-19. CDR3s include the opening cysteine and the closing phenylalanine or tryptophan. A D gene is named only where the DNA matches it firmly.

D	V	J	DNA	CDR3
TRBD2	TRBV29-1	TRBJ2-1	TGCAGCGTTTTCGGACTAGCGGGGAAGGCGGGGAATGAGCAGTTCTTC	CSVFGLAGKAGNEQFF
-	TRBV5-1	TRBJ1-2	TGCGCCAGCAGCTTGTCGCCCTCCACGGATGGCTACACCTTC	CASSLSPSTDGYTF
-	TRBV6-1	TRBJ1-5	TGTGCCAGCAGTGAATCCCTCAGTCAGCCCCAGCATTTT	CASSESLSQPQHF
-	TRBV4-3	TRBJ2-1	TGCGCCAGCAGCCAGGCGTGGGCAGGGGGGTATGAGCAGTTCTTC	CASSQAWAGGYEQFF
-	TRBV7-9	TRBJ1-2	TGTGCCAGCAGCTCAAGTAAGGTGGCGGGGGAACTCTATGGCTACACCTTC	CASSSSKVAGELYGYTF
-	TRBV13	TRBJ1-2	TGTGCCAGCAGCTTATCGGCCCACCAGGGGAACTATGGCTACACCTTC	CASSLSAHQGNYGYTF
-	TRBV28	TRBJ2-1	TGTGCCAGCAGTTTATTGACCTCGAAGCGGTTCTTC	CASSLLTSKRFF
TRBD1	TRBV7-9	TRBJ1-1	TGTGCCAGCAGCCAGGGCACAGGGGGAGCTGAAGCTTTCTTT	CASSQGTGGAEAFF
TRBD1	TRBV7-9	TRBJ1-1	TGTGCCAGCAGCTTAGCTTACGGGACAGGGAGAGGCACTGAAGCTTTCTTT	CASSLAYGTGRGTEAFF
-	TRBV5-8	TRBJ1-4	TGTGCCAGCAGCTTGGATAGCCCCCAGGAAAAACTGTTTTTT	CASSLDSPQEKLFF
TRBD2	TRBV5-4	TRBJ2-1	TGTGCCAGCAGCTTGGTGGTAGCGGGAGGCGGCAATGAGCAGTTCTTC	CASSLVVAGGGNEQFF